These 27 T cell receptor beta chains came from one sample sequenced in a study of beta chain features in type 1 diabetes. Investigators reverse transcribed all isolated RNA, so they sequenced expressed TCRB transcripts. The assay was immunoSEQ multiplex PCR, and TCRdb's table has in-frame clones only and misses some. The sample records more than 50,000 clones, approximately 62% being singletons. Sequencing used Tregs from blood. The receptors were sampled from a young woman in good health.

This clone appeared a few times. The V gene is TRBV29-1, the J gene TRBJ1-5; D is unclear. V dropped 5 bases and J dropped 1 base, with 9 bases sitting between them. Germline loops: CDR1 SQVTM, CDR2 ANQGSEA. The CDR3 runs 13 residues. The CDR3 loop reads CSVSEQSNQPQHF. The DNA of the CDR3 is TGCAGCGTTTCTGAACAGAGCAATCAGCCCCAGCATTTT.

In DNA, the CDR3 is TGCGCCAGCAGCTTGCAGGGGAACAATTCACCCCTCCACTTT. Its protein is CASSLQGNNSPLHF. V is TRBV5-1 and J is TRBJ1-6, with TRBD1 as a possible D gene (6 bases). This CDR3 contains 14 residues. Trimming cost V 1 base and J 7 bases, with 9 bases left between them. Germline V lookup: CDR1 SGHRS, CDR2 YFSETQ.

This clone was seen once. The CDR3 coding sequence is TGTGCCAGCTCACCGGGCGGGGGCACAGATACGCAGTATTTT. Protein product: CASSPGGGTDTQYF. The chain carries TRBV18 and TRBJ2-3; tentative D call: TRBD2 (6 bases). Per the germline V gene, CDR1 is KGHSH and CDR2 is LQKENI. The CDR3 runs to 14 residues. The V gene lost 3 bases and the J gene lost 1 base, with 8 bases spanning the gap.

By sample share, this clone is medium-sized. The chain uses TRBV18 and TRBJ2-6, with a tentative D call TRBD2 (6 bases). Germline loops: CDR1 KGHSH, CDR2 LQKENI. This CDR3 contains 16 residues. V lost 5 bases and J 9 bases, leaving 20 bases between the germline ends. The CDR3 spells CASSGGVWGDFNVLTF. CDR3 DNA: TGTGCCAGCTCAGGAGGGGTATGGGGAGACTTCAACGTCCTGACTTTC.

The chain couples TRBV28 to TRBJ2-3; a possible D gene is TRBD2 (6 bases). Trimming removed 4 bases at V and 2 bases at J, with 13 bases between. This CDR3 contains 15 residues. The germline CDR1 and CDR2 sequences are MDHEN and SYDVKM. The CDR3 sequence: CASSSSGTDTDTQYF. The CDR3 region has the DNA TGTGCCAGCAGTTCCTCCGGGACTGACACAGATACGCAGTATTTT.

The sample holds a few counts of this clone. V gene TRBV9 combines with J gene TRBJ1-5; maybe TRBD1 (6 bases). V was cut by 4 bases and J by 10 bases, with 9 bases left in between. Germline loops: CDR1 SGDLS, CDR2 YYNGEE. The CDR3 runs 11 residues. The CDR3 sequence is CASSPGTPQHF. CDR3 bases: TGTGCCAGCAGCCCCGGGACACCCCAGCATTTT.

The V and J genes are TRBV6-5 and TRBJ1-5; the D is unclear. CDR1 is MNHEY, CDR2 SVGAGI, per germline. This CDR3 has 12 amino acids. Trimming pared 6 bases from V and 5 bases from J, leaving 8 bases between. DNA of the CDR3: TGTGCCAGCAGCTCCCCTTATCAGCCCCAGCATTTT. Encoded protein: CASSSPYQPQHF.

The chain employs TRBV21-1 and TRBJ1-1; the table names TRBD1, a call not compared with the DNA. TRBV21-1 is an annotated pseudogene. The CDR3 is 19 residues long. CDR3 in amino acids: CASSKSGYAIHLLNTEAFF. The CDR3 coding sequence is TGTGCCAGCAGCAAATCAGGATACGCCATTCACCTCCTGAACACTGAAGCTTTCTTT.

J is TRBJ1-4 and V is TRBV7-9; 7 bases line up with TRBD1. CDR1 and CDR2 from the germline V gene are SEHNR and FQNEAQ (reference sequence). The trim removed 8 bases at V and 8 bases at J, leaving 8 bases unmatched. The CDR3 loop spans 13 amino acids. The CDR3 DNA reads TGTGCCAGCGGGAGACAGGGAGTAGAAAAACTGTTTTTT. Its protein product is CASGRQGVEKLFF.

V is TRBV12-5 and J is TRBJ2-2; possible D gene TRBD2, 5 bases. Trimming removed 6 bases at V and 3 bases at J, with 14 bases between. Germline CDR1 reads LGHNT; CDR2 reads FRNRAP. This CDR3 comprises 15 residues. CDR3 protein: CASGPLASDTGELFF. Written as DNA, the CDR3 is TGTGCTAGTGGCCCCCTAGCCTCAGACACCGGGGAGCTGTTTTTT. Full variable domain (remainder filled in from reference TRBV12-5 and TRBJ2-2): DARVTQTPRHKVTEMGQEVTMRCQPILGHNTVFWYRQTMMQGLELLAYFRNRAPLDDSGMPKDRFSAEMPDATLATLKIQPSEPRDSAVYFCASGPLASDTGELFFGEGSRLTVL.

The chain links TRBV2 to TRBJ2-7, with D possibly matching TRBD2 (6 bases). The germline V gene encodes CDR1 SNHLY and CDR2 FYNNEI. The CDR3 loop spans 16 amino acids. V gave up 3 bases and J gave up 0 bases, with 15 bases separating them. CDR3 region: CASSDWTGVRSYEQYF. The CDR3 nucleotides read TGTGCCAGCAGTGACTGGACGGGGGTTCGCTCCTACGAGCAGTACTTC.

The chain employs TRBV9 and TRBJ2-3, with TRBD2 matching over 7 bases. The CDR3 runs to 15 residues. The germline V gene has CDR1 SGDLS and CDR2 YYNGEE. With 0 bases clipped from V and 6 bases from J, the junction kept 7 bases outside the gene matches. The CDR3 sequence: CASSVAPLGGDTQYF. CDR3 nucleotide sequence: TGTGCCAGCAGCGTAGCCCCGCTGGGAGGGGATACGCAGTATTTT.

This rearrangement joins TRBV5-4 to TRBJ1-4; 7 bases line up with TRBD1. The germline V gene encodes CDR1 SGHNT and CDR2 YYREEE (reference sequence). V lost 4 bases and J lost 13; bases outside the gene matches: 10. The CDR3 runs to 13 residues. CDR3 sequence reads: CASSPQGDDSLFF. Written as DNA, the CDR3 is TGTGCCAGCAGCCCTCAGGGGGATGATTCACTGTTTTTT.

This clone has only a few counts. The chain carries TRBV30 and TRBJ1-1; no clear D gene. Germline V gene sequence: CDR1 GTSNPN, CDR2 SVGIG (reference sequence). The V and J ends lost 2 bases and 8 bases respectively, with 9 bases between them. The CDR3 is made up of 11 amino acids. CDR3 in DNA: TGTGCCTGGAGTCGAGCGGGAGAAGCTTTCTTT. This gives the protein CAWSRAGEAFF.

V usage is TRBV11-3 and J usage is TRBJ2-7; 7 nucleotides align to TRBD2. The germline V gene has CDR1 SGHNT and CDR2 YENEEA. The CDR3 extends over 15 amino acids. V trimming: 1 base; J trimming: 2 bases; junction bases outside the gene matches: 5. The CDR3 reads CASSLGRDYTYEQYF. The DNA for the CDR3 is TGTGCCAGCAGCTTAGGTCGGGACTATACCTACGAGCAGTACTTC.

This clone was recorded once. This chain connects TRBV2 to TRBJ1-5; the D is unclear. The CDR3 covers 14 residues. V was cut by 8 bases and J by 2 bases, with 13 bases left in between. Germline V gene sequence: CDR1 SNHLY, CDR2 FYNNEI. CDR3 in amino acids: CASQKEVGNQPQHF. In DNA form, the CDR3 reads TGTGCCAGCCAAAAGGAGGTGGGCAATCAGCCCCAGCATTTT. Together with reference TRBV2 and TRBJ1-5, the CDR3 gives the full variable domain: EPEVTQTPSHQVTQMGQEVILRCVPISNHLYFYWYRQILGQKVEFLVSFYNNEISEKSEIFDDQFSVERPDGSNFTLKIRSTKLEDSAMYFCASQKEVGNQPQHFGDGTRLSIL.

This clone was seen a few times. The genes are TRBV11-2 and TRBJ2-1; TRBD1 agrees at 9 bases. Germline V gene data show CDR1 as SGHAT and CDR2 as FQNNGV. J was trimmed by 7 bases and V by 5 bases; bases with no gene match: 6. This CDR3 has 14 amino acids. The CDR3 DNA is TGTGCCAGCAGCCGGACAGGGGTGACAAATGAGCAGTTCTTC. It translates to CASSRTGVTNEQFF.

V and J are TRBV10-3 and TRBJ2-3; 9 nucleotides align to TRBD2. After removal of 7 bases from V and 0 bases from J, the junction contained 8 bases not matched to a gene. The CDR3 totals 16 residues. Germline loops: CDR1 ENHRY, CDR2 SYGVKD. CDR3 sequence: CAIMVASGVSTDTQYF. The CDR3 DNA reads as TGTGCCATCATGGTAGCTAGCGGGGTGAGCACAGATACGCAGTATTTT.

The chain couples TRBV7-2 to TRBJ2-5; 11 nucleotides line up with TRBD2. CDR3 length equals 15 residues. Germline values: CDR1 SGHTA, CDR2 FQGNSA. V lost 5 bases, J lost 0 bases, and 2 bases stayed unmatched. The CDR3 nucleotides are TGTGCCAGCAGCGGGGGACTAGCGGACCAAGAGACCCAGTACTTC. This translates into CASSGGLADQETQYF.

This rearrangement joins TRBV5-1 to TRBJ2-5; unclear D gene. The CDR3 covers 13 residues. Germline CDR1 is SGHRS and CDR2 is YFSETQ. V was cut by 0 bases and J by 5 bases, with 8 bases left in between. For the CDR3, the DNA is TGCGCCAGCAGCTTGGAAGCGTCGGAGACCCAGTACTTC. Protein sequence: CASSLEASETQYF.

This chain links TRBV13 with TRBJ1-4; TRBD1 matches 8 bases. The germline CDR1 and CDR2 sequences are PRHDT and FYEKMQ (reference sequence). This CDR3 is 14 amino acids long. The trim removed 0 bases at V and 7 bases at J, leaving 1 base unmatched. This CDR3 reads CASSLGDRAEKLFF. CDR3 DNA sequence: TGTGCCAGCAGCTTAGGGGACAGGGCTGAAAAACTGTTTTTT.

This chain connects TRBV18 to TRBJ1-1; no definite D call. CDR3 size: 14 residues. CDR1 is KGHSH and CDR2 is LQKENI in the germline V gene. V was cut by 4 bases and J by 11 bases, with 20 bases left in between. CDR3 in amino acids: CASSRVSSSGSAFF. Here the CDR3 DNA reads TGTGCCAGCTCACGCGTTTCATCGTCAGGTTCGGCTTTCTTT.

V is TRBV7-8 and J is TRBJ2-4; 8 bases are shared with TRBD1. Germline loops: CDR1 SGHVS, CDR2 FQNEAQ. This CDR3 is built from 16 residues. V trimming: 5 bases; J trimming: 7 bases; junction bases outside the gene matches: 13. The CDR3 reads CASSQRGLTGGNIQYF. As DNA, the CDR3 is TGTGCCAGCAGCCAACGGGGCCTTACAGGGGGGAACATTCAGTACTTC.

This clone was seen a few times. V gene TRBV7-2 combines with J gene TRBJ2-7; possibly TRBD2 for D (6 bases). Trimming cost V 6 bases and J 3 bases, with 18 bases left between them. The CDR3 length is 15 residues. CDR1 SGHTA and CDR2 FQGNSA come from the germline V gene. The CDR3 here is CASRRPGTFLYEQYF. CDR3 sequence (DNA): TGTGCCAGCAGACGCCCCGGGACTTTCCTCTACGAGCAGTACTTC.

The chain combines TRBV9 with TRBJ2-5; 13 nucleotides align to TRBD2. Germline CDR1 SGDLS, CDR2 YYNGEE. The CDR3 contains 16 residues. J was trimmed by 5 bases and V by 3 bases; bases with no gene match: 7. CDR3 region: CASSAQLAGGLETQYF. CDR3 DNA: TGTGCCAGCAGCGCTCAACTAGCGGGGGGGCTGGAGACCCAGTACTTC.

The chain carries TRBV29-1 and TRBJ1-1; 9 nucleotides match TRBD1. Germline V gene sequence: CDR1 SQVTM, CDR2 ANQGSEA. V was pared by 3 bases and J by 7 bases, with 9 bases of the junction left unmatched. The CDR3 totals 14 residues. Here the CDR3 DNA reads TGCAGCGTTGAGGGACAGGGCCGGGGGATTGAAGCTTTCTTT. Translation: CSVEGQGRGIEAFF.

The V call is TRBV14, the J call TRBJ1-3; D may be TRBD1 (6 bases). The CDR3 contains 16 residues. V gave up 2 bases and J gave up 2 bases, with 13 bases separating them. Germline values: CDR1 SGHDN, CDR2 FVKESK. CDR3 sequence reads: CASSQLTGHTGNTIYF. In DNA form, the CDR3 reads TGTGCCAGCAGCCAATTGACGGGACACACTGGAAACACCATATATTTT. Based on the CDR3 plus reference TRBV14 and TRBJ1-3, the full variable domain is EAGVTQFPSHSVIEKGQTVTLRCDPISGHDNLYWYRRVMGKEIKFLLHFVKESKQDESGMPNNRFLAERTGGTYSTLKVQPAELEDSGVYFCASSQLTGHTGNTIYFGEGSWLTVV.